This TCR beta chain is from a study of regulatory T cells in long-lasting Graves disease. Arm-PCR of CDR3 regions and iRepertoire HTBI primers were used to build TCR beta libraries. TCRdb independently ran MiXCR on the multiplex PCR reads; one entry per CDR3 protein. The sample shows about 200,000 distinct CDR3 sequences, roughly 20% of them seen only once. Time point noted: newly diagnosed GD, antithyroid drugs for less than 3 months. Following extraction of RNA from PBMCs, that RNA was used to make the TCR library. An endocrinology department in Xi'an, China, supplied the patients. CDR1 SNHLY and CDR2 FYNNEI come from the germline V gene. This CDR3 contains 15 residues. Trimming stripped 3 bases from V and 9 bases from J, with 21 bases between. This clonotype was detected many times. This sample also belongs to another study, concerning T cells in Graves' hyperthyroidism and ophthalmopathy.

The chain employs TRBV2 and TRBJ2-7; D is unresolved. The sequences come from peripheral blood mononuclear cells (PBMCs), collected at new diagnosis, from a patient treated with antithyroid drugs. This sequence originates from a woman under 40 with Graves disease. CDR3 residues: CASSEGSPGTFGQYF. As DNA, the CDR3 is TGTGCCAGCAGTGAGGGGTCCCCAGGAACGTTCGGGCAGTACTTC.